These T cell receptor beta chains were read from a single sample in a study of radiotherapy plus CTLA-4 blockade in lung cancer. Some clones are missing from TCRdb's copy, which holds only in-frame ones; the method was immunoSEQ multiplex PCR. The sample gives about 60,000 clones, about 80% of which show up once; around 4% is in the top ten. The sample in question was peripheral blood, obtained from a patient treated with radiotherapy plus ipilimumab. The receptors shown here come from a human donor with non-small cell lung cancer who had a partial response to radiotherapy plus ipilimumab. Both conserved end residues are part of each CDR3. The D gene is left open where the match is weak. The listing skips clone size in some rows; elsewhere it reads once, few, many or a size class.

CDR3 DNA: TGTGCCAGCAGCGCTGACAGCTACTCTGGAAACACCATATATTTT
CDR3 protein: CASSADSYSGNTIYF
J gene: TRBJ1-3
clone size: .
D gene: .
V gene: TRBV9

CDR3 DNA: TGTGCCAGCGATAAGGGGGGGTTCGGCACCGGGGAGCTGTTTTTT
CDR3 protein: CASDKGGFGTGELFF
J gene: TRBJ2-2
clone size: .
D gene: .
V gene: TRBV6-6

CDR3 DNA: TGTGCCAGCAGGGCTAGAACCCTCAATGAGCAGTTCTTC
CDR3 protein: CASRARTLNEQFF
J gene: TRBJ2-1
clone size: .
D gene: .
V gene: TRBV2

CDR3 DNA: TGTGCCAGCAGTGTAGCGGGGGGGGGCTACGAGCAGTACTTC
CDR3 protein: CASSVAGGGYEQYF
J gene: TRBJ2-7
clone size: .
D gene: TRBD2
V gene: TRBV6-5

CDR3 DNA: TGTGCCAGCAGTCCCTTGTCCGGGGGGCAGGAGACCCAGTACTTC
CDR3 protein: CASSPLSGGQETQYF
J gene: TRBJ2-5
clone size: .
D gene: .
V gene: TRBV28

CDR3 DNA: TGTGCCAGCAGTTACCGGGACAGAAATTCACCCCTCCACTTT
CDR3 protein: CASSYRDRNSPLHF
J gene: TRBJ1-6
clone size: few
D gene: TRBD1
V gene: TRBV6-5

CDR3 DNA: TGTGCCAGCAGCGTAGAGGCACAGGGGTCGACCGAGCAGTACTTC
CDR3 protein: CASSVEAQGSTEQYF
J gene: TRBJ2-7
clone size: .
D gene: TRBD1
V gene: TRBV9

CDR3 DNA: TGTGCCAGCAGCTTAAAAACAGGGTTAGTCTATGGCTACACCTTC
CDR3 protein: CASSLKTGLVYGYTF
J gene: TRBJ1-2
clone size: .
D gene: .
V gene: TRBV5-4

CDR3 DNA: TGTGCCAGCAGTGAAGCTAGTCCGGGAACTGAAGCTTTCTTT
CDR3 protein: CASSEASPGTEAFF
J gene: TRBJ1-1
clone size: .
D gene: .
V gene: TRBV6-1

CDR3 DNA: TGTGCTAGTGGTTTGCCGGACAGCTATTTT
CDR3 protein: CASGLPDSYF
J gene: TRBJ1-5
clone size: once
D gene: .
V gene: TRBV12-5

CDR3 DNA: TGTGCCAGCAGCCCAGGGGGTAGCGGGGGGGCAGGAGAGACCCAGTACTTC
CDR3 protein: CASSPGGSGGAGETQYF
J gene: TRBJ2-5
clone size: few
D gene: TRBD2
V gene: TRBV11-1

CDR3 DNA: TGTGCCAGCAGCCAAGATCCGACAGGGCTGGGAGTCACTGAAGCTTTCTTT
CDR3 protein: CASSQDPTGLGVTEAFF
J gene: TRBJ1-1
clone size: few
D gene: TRBD1
V gene: TRBV4-2

CDR3 DNA: TGTGCCATCAGGGAGCAGGTAATCTATAATTCACCCCTCCACTTT
CDR3 protein: CAIREQVIYNSPLHF
J gene: TRBJ1-6
clone size: .
D gene: .
V gene: TRBV10-3

CDR3 DNA: TGTGCCAGCAGGAATGGGACAGTCTACGAGCAGTACTTC
CDR3 protein: CASRNGTVYEQYF
J gene: TRBJ2-7
clone size: .
D gene: TRBD1
V gene: TRBV27

CDR3 DNA: TGCGCCAGCAGCCCCGGGACAGGGGCCTACGAGCAGTACTTC
CDR3 protein: CASSPGTGAYEQYF
J gene: TRBJ2-7
clone size: .
D gene: TRBD1
V gene: TRBV5-1

CDR3 DNA: TGTGCCAGCAGCTTACCCCACTCAGGAGGGCCGAACACCGGGGAGCTGTTTTTT
CDR3 protein: CASSLPHSGGPNTGELFF
J gene: TRBJ2-2
clone size: .
D gene: .
V gene: TRBV7-9

CDR3 DNA: TGCGCCAGCAGCCGTCCCGGGACAGGGGTCACCTACGAGCAGTACTTC
CDR3 protein: CASSRPGTGVTYEQYF
J gene: TRBJ2-7
clone size: few
D gene: TRBD1
V gene: TRBV4-1

CDR3 DNA: TGTGCCAGTAGTCCCTCCAGGGGGATCTATGGCTACACCTTC
CDR3 protein: CASSPSRGIYGYTF
J gene: TRBJ1-2
clone size: .
D gene: TRBD1
V gene: TRBV19

CDR3 DNA: TGCAGCGTTGGGCAGCGTAGCAATCAGCCCCAGCATTTT
CDR3 protein: CSVGQRSNQPQHF
J gene: TRBJ1-5
clone size: .
D gene: .
V gene: TRBV29-1

CDR3 DNA: TGTGCCAGCAGCCCGGGCCCTCACAGGGGGCGCGATAATGAGCAGTTCTTC
CDR3 protein: CASSPGPHRGRDNEQFF
J gene: TRBJ2-1
clone size: once
D gene: TRBD1
V gene: TRBV5-4

CDR3 DNA: TGCGCCAGCAGCTTGGGATTGAGACAGGGAACCCAATCCTACGAGCAGTACTTC
CDR3 protein: CASSLGLRQGTQSYEQYF
J gene: TRBJ2-7
clone size: .
D gene: TRBD1
V gene: TRBV5-1

CDR3 DNA: TGTGCCACCAGCAGAGAGAGGGCTGGGGCCAACGTCCTGACTTTC
CDR3 protein: CATSRERAGANVLTF
J gene: TRBJ2-6
clone size: .
D gene: .
V gene: TRBV15

CDR3 DNA: TGTGCCAGCAGCGTAGGGTACGGGAAAGAGACCCAGTACTTC
CDR3 protein: CASSVGYGKETQYF
J gene: TRBJ2-5
clone size: .
D gene: .
V gene: TRBV9

CDR3 DNA: TGTGCCAGTGGGACACCAGCAACTAATGAAAAACTGTTTTTT
CDR3 protein: CASGTPATNEKLFF
J gene: TRBJ1-4
clone size: .
D gene: .
V gene: TRBV11-2

CDR3 DNA: TGTGCCTGGCGCTTACTAGCGGGGGGGCAAGATACGCAGTATTTT
CDR3 protein: CAWRLLAGGQDTQYF
J gene: TRBJ2-3
clone size: .
D gene: TRBD2
V gene: TRBV30

CDR3 DNA: TGTGCCAGCAGTTTAGGGCTCACTGGGGGCTACACCTTC
CDR3 protein: CASSLGLTGGYTF
J gene: TRBJ1-2
clone size: few
D gene: .
V gene: TRBV27

CDR3 DNA: TGTGCCAGCAGCTTATCAGAAGGAGGGGACACCGGGGAGCTGTTTTTT
CDR3 protein: CASSLSEGGDTGELFF
J gene: TRBJ2-2
clone size: .
D gene: .
V gene: TRBV7-3

CDR3 DNA: TGTGCCAGCGGCCCAGCGATCTCCTACGAGCAGTACTTC
CDR3 protein: CASGPAISYEQYF
J gene: TRBJ2-7
clone size: .
D gene: .
V gene: TRBV5-5

CDR3 DNA: TGTGCCAGCAGCTTAGTCCCAGGGAGGACTGAAGCTTTCTTT
CDR3 protein: CASSLVPGRTEAFF
J gene: TRBJ1-1
clone size: .
D gene: .
V gene: TRBV7-2

CDR3 DNA: TGTGCCAGCAGCATGGGACAGCGTATTAACTATGGCTACACCTTC
CDR3 protein: CASSMGQRINYGYTF
J gene: TRBJ1-2
clone size: .
D gene: TRBD1
V gene: TRBV7-2

CDR3 DNA: TGTGCCAGCCTACAGGGAGTAGGCGGGGAGCTGTTTTTT
CDR3 protein: CASLQGVGGELFF
J gene: TRBJ2-2
clone size: medium-sized
D gene: .
V gene: TRBV7-9

CDR3 DNA: TGCGCCAGCAGCTTGGGGACAGGGGGCAGAGAGACCCAGTACTTC
CDR3 protein: CASSLGTGGRETQYF
J gene: TRBJ2-5
clone size: .
D gene: TRBD1
V gene: TRBV5-1

CDR3 DNA: TGTGCCAGCTCACCAGCGACAGGGGGGTCGGGTGAGCAGTTCTTC
CDR3 protein: CASSPATGGSGEQFF
J gene: TRBJ2-1
clone size: .
D gene: TRBD1
V gene: TRBV18

CDR3 DNA: TGTGCCAGTAGCGGGGACAGGGACTACGAGCAGTACTTC
CDR3 protein: CASSGDRDYEQYF
J gene: TRBJ2-7
clone size: .
D gene: TRBD1
V gene: TRBV19

CDR3 DNA: TGCGCCAGCAGCCCTTTAGGGACAGGGGGTTTCACAGATACGCAGTATTTT
CDR3 protein: CASSPLGTGGFTDTQYF
J gene: TRBJ2-3
clone size: few
D gene: TRBD1
V gene: TRBV4-1

CDR3 DNA: TGTGCCAGCAGCGTGACAGCGGGGGGGCCCTACAATGAGCAGTTCTTC
CDR3 protein: CASSVTAGGPYNEQFF
J gene: TRBJ2-1
clone size: once
D gene: TRBD2
V gene: TRBV7-2

CDR3 DNA: TGTGCCAGCAGCTCATTAGGTGCGGGGGCAATCTCGTACTTC
CDR3 protein: CASSSLGAGAISYF
J gene: TRBJ2-7
clone size: once
D gene: .
V gene: TRBV7-6

CDR3 DNA: TGTGCCAGCAGCTTAGTTTCGGCTAGCGGACCACATACGCAGTATTTT
CDR3 protein: CASSLVSASGPHTQYF
J gene: TRBJ2-3
clone size: .
D gene: TRBD2
V gene: TRBV7-8

CDR3 DNA: TGTGCCAGCAGTCACCTGTGTTACCGATACAAAAGTCGGGCCAACGTCCTGACTTTC
CDR3 protein: CASSHLCYRYKSRANVLTF
J gene: TRBJ2-6
clone size: .
D gene: .
V gene: TRBV2

CDR3 DNA: TGTGCCAGTAGTATAACAGCGAACACCGGGGAGCTGTTTTTT
CDR3 protein: CASSITANTGELFF
J gene: TRBJ2-2
clone size: .
D gene: .
V gene: TRBV19

CDR3 DNA: TGTGCCAGCAGCCGTACAGGGGTTGGAACAGATACGCAGTATTTT
CDR3 protein: CASSRTGVGTDTQYF
J gene: TRBJ2-3
clone size: .
D gene: TRBD1
V gene: TRBV6-5

CDR3 DNA: TGTGCCAGCAGTCGCAAGGGGGCTTGGGACACTGAAGCTTTCTTT
CDR3 protein: CASSRKGAWDTEAFF
J gene: TRBJ1-1
clone size: .
D gene: TRBD1
V gene: TRBV6-5

CDR3 DNA: TGTGCCAGCAGACGTCAGGGTATCTACGAGCAGTACTTC
CDR3 protein: CASRRQGIYEQYF
J gene: TRBJ2-7
clone size: .
D gene: .
V gene: TRBV2

CDR3 DNA: TGTGCCAGCAGCGGCCCCACAGGGGGAGAGACCCAGTACTTC
CDR3 protein: CASSGPTGGETQYF
J gene: TRBJ2-5
clone size: few
D gene: TRBD1
V gene: TRBV9

CDR3 DNA: TGTGCCTGGAGTGTCAGCGGGGGAGAGACCCAGTACTTC
CDR3 protein: CAWSVSGGETQYF
J gene: TRBJ2-5
clone size: once
D gene: TRBD2
V gene: TRBV30

CDR3 DNA: TGTGCCAGCAGCTCACTTTTGGAGGGTGGCTACACCTTC
CDR3 protein: CASSSLLEGGYTF
J gene: TRBJ1-2
clone size: few
D gene: .
V gene: TRBV4-2

CDR3 DNA: TGTGCCAGCAGACCGACAGGGGGGAACACCGGGGAGCTGTTTTTT
CDR3 protein: CASRPTGGNTGELFF
J gene: TRBJ2-2
clone size: .
D gene: TRBD1
V gene: TRBV6-1

CDR3 DNA: TGTGCCAGCAGTTATGCGGGGAGCACTGAAGCTTTCTTT
CDR3 protein: CASSYAGSTEAFF
J gene: TRBJ1-1
clone size: .
D gene: .
V gene: TRBV27

CDR3 DNA: TGTGCCAGCAGCTTGACGGCCGGGGGAGGGGAGCTGTTTTTT
CDR3 protein: CASSLTAGGGELFF
J gene: TRBJ2-2
clone size: few
D gene: .
V gene: TRBV5-4

CDR3 DNA: TGCGCCAGCAGCTCTGACAGGTACGAGCAGTACTTC
CDR3 protein: CASSSDRYEQYF
J gene: TRBJ2-7
clone size: .
D gene: .
V gene: TRBV5-1

CDR3 DNA: TGTGCCAGCAGTCTCGGGGGGGACTACGAGCAGTACTTC
CDR3 protein: CASSLGGDYEQYF
J gene: TRBJ2-7
clone size: .
D gene: TRBD2
V gene: TRBV9